Listed below are T cell receptor beta chains from one sample, sequenced in a study of shared clonotypes between healthy human individuals. This table comes from immunoSEQ multiplex PCR, and its TCRdb copy is limited to in-frame clones, with some not included. The sample holds about 2.4 million clones, over 85% seen once. The source material was naive CD4+ T cells from PBMCs. These receptor sequences come from a man aged 18 to 35 in good health. Some clones in this sample may be carry-over from other donors' samples. CDR3s include the opening cysteine and the closing phenylalanine or tryptophan. A D gene is named only where the DNA matches it firmly. Rows give clone size only sometimes, using once, few, many, or a class for an expanded clone.

TRBV5-1	TRBD2	TRBJ2-7	-	CASSRAGASGRASYEQYF	TGCGCCAGCAGCCGGGCCGGGGCGTCAGGGAGGGCCTCCTACGAGCAGTACTTC
TRBV5-1	TRBD2	TRBJ2-1	-	CASSPTSGRAYNEQFF	TGCGCCAGCAGCCCGACTAGCGGGAGGGCCTACAATGAGCAGTTCTTC
TRBV9	-	TRBJ1-1	-	CASSVDGVREAFF	TGTGCCAGCAGCGTAGACGGGGTACGGGAAGCTTTCTTT
TRBV4-2	-	TRBJ1-2	few	CASSLQNYGYTF	TGTGCCAGCAGCCTCCAGAACTATGGCTACACCTTC
TRBV28	TRBD1	TRBJ1-3	-	CASSRGSGNTIYF	TGTGCCAGCAGCAGGGGGAGCGGAAACACCATATATTTT
TRBV7-3	-	TRBJ2-5	-	CASSLEPRETQYF	TGTGCCAGCAGCTTGGAACCCCGGGAGACCCAGTACTTC
TRBV28	TRBD2	TRBJ2-1	-	CASSSSGDEQFF	TGTGCCAGCAGTTCTAGCGGGGACGAGCAGTTCTTC
TRBV19	-	TRBJ2-7	-	CASSPDTRGSYEQYF	TGTGCCAGTAGCCCCGACACCAGAGGATCCTACGAGCAGTACTTC
TRBV28	TRBD2	TRBJ2-5	-	CATGLAGGVEETQYF	TGTGCCACTGGACTAGCGGGAGGGGTTGAGGAGACCCAGTACTTC
TRBV2	-	TRBJ2-7	-	CASSEQGTSYEQYF	TGTGCCAGCAGTGAACAGGGGACATCTTACGAGCAGTACTTC
TRBV6-1	TRBD2	TRBJ2-2	-	CATTPEGGYTGELFF	TGTGCCACCACCCCTGAGGGAGGGTATACCGGGGAGCTGTTTTTT
TRBV28	-	TRBJ1-5	-	CASTLGRARNQPQHF	TGTGCCAGCACTCTCGGCAGGGCCCGCAATCAGCCCCAGCATTTT
TRBV5-4	-	TRBJ2-7	-	CASSSRSTSYEQYF	TGTGCCAGCAGCTCCCGGTCAACCTCTTACGAGCAGTACTTC
TRBV28	TRBD2	TRBJ2-3	-	CASSLPDRSGRAKDTQYF	TGTGCCAGCAGTTTACCCGACCGTAGCGGGAGGGCCAAAGATACGCAGTATTTT